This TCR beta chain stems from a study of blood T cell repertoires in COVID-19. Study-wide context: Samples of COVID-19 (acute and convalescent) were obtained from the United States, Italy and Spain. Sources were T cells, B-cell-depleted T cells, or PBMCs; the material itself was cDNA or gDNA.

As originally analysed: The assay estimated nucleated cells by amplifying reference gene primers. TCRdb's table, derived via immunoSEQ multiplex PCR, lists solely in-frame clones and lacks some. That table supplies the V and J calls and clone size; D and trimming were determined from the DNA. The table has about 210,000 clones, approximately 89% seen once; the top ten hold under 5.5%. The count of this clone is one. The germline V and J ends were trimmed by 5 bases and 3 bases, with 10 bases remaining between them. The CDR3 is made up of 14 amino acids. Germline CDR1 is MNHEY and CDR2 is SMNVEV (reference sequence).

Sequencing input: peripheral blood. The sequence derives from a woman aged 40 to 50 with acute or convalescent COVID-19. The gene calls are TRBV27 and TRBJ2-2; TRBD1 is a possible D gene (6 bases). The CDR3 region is CASSPTGYTGELFF. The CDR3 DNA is TGTGCCAGCAGTCCAACAGGGTACACCGGGGAGCTGTTTTTT.